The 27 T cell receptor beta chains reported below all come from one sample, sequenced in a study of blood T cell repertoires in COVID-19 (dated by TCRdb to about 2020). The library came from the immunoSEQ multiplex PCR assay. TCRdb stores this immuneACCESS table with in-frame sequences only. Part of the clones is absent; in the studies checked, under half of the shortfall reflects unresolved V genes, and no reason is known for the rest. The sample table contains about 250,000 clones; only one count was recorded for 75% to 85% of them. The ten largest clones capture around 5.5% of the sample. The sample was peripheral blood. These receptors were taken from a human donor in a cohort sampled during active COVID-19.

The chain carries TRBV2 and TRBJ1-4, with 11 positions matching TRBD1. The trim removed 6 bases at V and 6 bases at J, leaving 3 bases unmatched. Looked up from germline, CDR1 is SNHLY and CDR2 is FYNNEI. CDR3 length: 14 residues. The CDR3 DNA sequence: TGTGCCAGCAGACTGGGACAGGGGGATGAAAAACTGTTTTTT. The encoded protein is CASRLGQGDEKLFF.

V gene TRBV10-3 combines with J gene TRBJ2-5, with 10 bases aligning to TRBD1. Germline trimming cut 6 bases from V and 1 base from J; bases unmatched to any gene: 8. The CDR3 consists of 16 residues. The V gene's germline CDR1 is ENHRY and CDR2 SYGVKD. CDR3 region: CAISKGQGNSQETQYF. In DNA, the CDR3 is TGTGCCATCAGCAAGGGACAGGGGAATTCCCAAGAGACCCAGTACTTC.

CDR3 loop: CASSNEAGYSLRETQYF. CDR3 in DNA: TGCGCCAGCAGCAATGAAGCGGGGTATTCTTTGAGGGAGACCCAGTACTTC. The genes are TRBV5-1 and TRBJ2-5, with TRBD2 matching 7 bases. From germline, CDR1 is SGHRS and CDR2 YFSETQ. V lost 4 bases and J lost 5; bases outside the gene matches: 17. This CDR3 comprises 17 residues.

The CDR3 loop is CASSLKRGLYEQYF. CDR3 DNA sequence: TGTGCCAGCAGTTTAAAAAGGGGGCTATACGAGCAGTACTTC. This chain connects TRBV28 to TRBJ2-7; 7 positions agree with TRBD1. After removal of 2 bases from V and 4 bases from J, the junction contained 5 bases not matched to a gene. Germline V gene data show CDR1 as MDHEN and CDR2 as SYDVKM. The CDR3 is made up of 14 amino acids. Full variable domain (rest looked up from reference TRBV28 and TRBJ2-7): DVKVTQSSRYLVKRTGEKVFLECVQDMDHENMFWYRQDPGLGLRLIYFSYDVKMKEKGDIPEGYSVSREKKERFSLILESASTNQTSMYLCASSLKRGLYEQYFGPGTRLTVT.

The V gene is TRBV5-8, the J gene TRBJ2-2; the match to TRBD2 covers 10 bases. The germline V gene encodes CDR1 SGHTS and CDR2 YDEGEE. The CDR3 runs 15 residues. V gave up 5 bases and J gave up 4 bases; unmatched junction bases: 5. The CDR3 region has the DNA TGTGCCAGCAGAAAAGCGGGGGGGCCCACCGGGGAGCTGTTTTTT. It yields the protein CASRKAGGPTGELFF.

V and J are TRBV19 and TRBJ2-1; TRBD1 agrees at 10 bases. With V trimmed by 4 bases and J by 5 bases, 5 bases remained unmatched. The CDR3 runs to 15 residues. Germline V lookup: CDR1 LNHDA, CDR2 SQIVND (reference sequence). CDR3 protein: CASSTTGTGDNEQFF. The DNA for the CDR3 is TGTGCCAGTAGTACCACCGGGACAGGGGACAATGAGCAGTTCTTC.

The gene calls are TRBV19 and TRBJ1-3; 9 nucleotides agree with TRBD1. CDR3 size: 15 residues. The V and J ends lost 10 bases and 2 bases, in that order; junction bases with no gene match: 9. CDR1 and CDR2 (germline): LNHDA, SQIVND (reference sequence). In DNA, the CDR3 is TGTGCCACTTCGAGGGACAGGGAAGCTGGAAACACCATATATTTT. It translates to CATSRDREAGNTIYF.

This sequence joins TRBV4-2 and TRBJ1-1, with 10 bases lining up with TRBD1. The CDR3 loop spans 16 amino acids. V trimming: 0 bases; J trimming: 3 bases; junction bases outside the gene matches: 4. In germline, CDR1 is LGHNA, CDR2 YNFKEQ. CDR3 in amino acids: CASSQDVGQGDTEAFF. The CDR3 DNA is TGTGCCAGCAGCCAAGACGTAGGACAGGGGGACACTGAAGCTTTCTTT.

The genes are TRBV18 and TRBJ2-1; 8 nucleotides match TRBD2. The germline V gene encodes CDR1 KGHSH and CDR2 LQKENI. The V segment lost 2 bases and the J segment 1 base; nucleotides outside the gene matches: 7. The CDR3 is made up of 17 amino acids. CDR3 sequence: CASSPGSGRESYNEQFF. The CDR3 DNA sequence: TGTGCCAGCTCACCAGGAAGCGGGAGAGAATCCTACAATGAGCAGTTCTTC.

The CDR3 loop is CATEDRGLRQPQHF. CDR3 in DNA: TGCGCCACCGAGGACAGGGGGCTGAGACAGCCCCAGCATTTT. This rearrangement joins TRBV10-2 to TRBJ1-5, with 11 bases aligning to TRBD1. This CDR3 is 14 amino acids long. Germline V CDR1 and CDR2: WSHSY, SAAADI. Germline trimming cut 10 bases from V and 7 bases from J; bases unmatched to any gene: 9.

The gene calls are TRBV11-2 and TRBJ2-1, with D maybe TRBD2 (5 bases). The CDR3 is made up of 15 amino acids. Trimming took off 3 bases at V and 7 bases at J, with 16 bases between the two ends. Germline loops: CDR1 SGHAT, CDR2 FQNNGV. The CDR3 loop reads CASSFSGVNFNEQFF. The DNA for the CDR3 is TGTGCCAGCAGCTTCTCCGGGGTCAATTTTAATGAGCAGTTCTTC.

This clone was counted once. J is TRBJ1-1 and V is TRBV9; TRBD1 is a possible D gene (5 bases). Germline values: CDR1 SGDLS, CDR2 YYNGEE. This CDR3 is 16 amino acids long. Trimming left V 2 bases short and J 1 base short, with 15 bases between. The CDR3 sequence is CASSVEFGGKNTEAFF. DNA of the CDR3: TGTGCCAGCAGCGTCGAGTTCGGGGGAAAGAACACTGAAGCTTTCTTT.

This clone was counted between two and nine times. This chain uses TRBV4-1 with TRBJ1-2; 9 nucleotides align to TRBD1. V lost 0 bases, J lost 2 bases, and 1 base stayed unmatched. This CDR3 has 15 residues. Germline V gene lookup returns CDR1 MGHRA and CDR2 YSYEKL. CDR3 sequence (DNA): TGCGCCAGCAGCCAAGAAGGGACAGGGAACTATGGCTACACCTTC. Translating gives CASSQEGTGNYGYTF.

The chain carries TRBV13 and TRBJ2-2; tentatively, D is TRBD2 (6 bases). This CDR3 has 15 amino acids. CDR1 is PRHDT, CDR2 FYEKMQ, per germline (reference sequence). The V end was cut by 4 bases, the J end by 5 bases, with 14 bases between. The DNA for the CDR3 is TGTGCCAGCAGCTCTCCTAGTAGCGGTACCGGGGAGCTGTTTTTT. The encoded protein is CASSSPSSGTGELFF.

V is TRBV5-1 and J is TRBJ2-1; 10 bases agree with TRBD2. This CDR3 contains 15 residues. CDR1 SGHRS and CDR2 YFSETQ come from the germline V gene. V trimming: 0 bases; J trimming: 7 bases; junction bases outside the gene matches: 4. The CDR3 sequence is CASSLGSGRPNEQFF. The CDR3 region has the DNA TGCGCCAGCAGCTTGGGTAGCGGGAGGCCGAATGAGCAGTTCTTC. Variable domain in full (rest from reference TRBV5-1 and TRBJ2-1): KAGVTQTPRYLIKTRGQQVTLSCSPISGHRSVSWYQQTPGQGLQFLFEYFSETQRNKGNFPGRFSGRQFSNSRSEMNVSTLELGDSALYLCASSLGSGRPNEQFFGPGTRLTVL.

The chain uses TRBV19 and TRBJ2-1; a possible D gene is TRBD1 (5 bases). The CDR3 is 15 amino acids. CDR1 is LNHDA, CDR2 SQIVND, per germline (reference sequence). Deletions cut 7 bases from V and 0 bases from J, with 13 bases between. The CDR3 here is CASTTGLSSYNEQFF. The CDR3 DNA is TGTGCCAGTACCACAGGTTTGAGCTCCTACAATGAGCAGTTCTTC. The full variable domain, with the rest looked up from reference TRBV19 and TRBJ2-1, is DGGITQSPKYLFRKEGQNVTLSCEQNLNHDAMYWYRQDPGQGLRLIYYSQIVNDFQKGDIAEGYSVSREKKESFPLTVTSAQKNPTAFYLCASTTGLSSYNEQFFGPGTRLTVL.

In nucleotides, the CDR3 is TGTGCCAGCATGACGGGAGGAAACTCAGATACGCAGTATTTT. This sequence encodes CASMTGGNSDTQYF. This chain uses TRBV6-6 with TRBJ2-3; 7 bases map to TRBD2. Trimming cost V 7 bases and J 4 bases; bases outside gene matches: 8. The CDR3 loop spans 14 amino acids. The V gene's germline CDR1 is MNHNY and CDR2 SVGAGI (reference sequence).

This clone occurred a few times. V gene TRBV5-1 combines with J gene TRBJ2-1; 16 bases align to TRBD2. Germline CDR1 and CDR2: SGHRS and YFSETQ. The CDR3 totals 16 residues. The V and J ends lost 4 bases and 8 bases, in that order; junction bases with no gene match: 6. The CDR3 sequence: CASSPGTSGRADEQFF. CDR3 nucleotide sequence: TGCGCCAGCAGCCCCGGGACTAGCGGGAGGGCTGATGAGCAGTTCTTC.

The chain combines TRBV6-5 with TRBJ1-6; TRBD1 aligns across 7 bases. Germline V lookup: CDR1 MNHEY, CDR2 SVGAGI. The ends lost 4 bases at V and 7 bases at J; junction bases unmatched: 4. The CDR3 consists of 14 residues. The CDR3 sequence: CASSSGTDNSPLHF. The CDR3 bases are TGTGCCAGCAGTTCCGGGACAGACAATTCACCCCTCCACTTT.

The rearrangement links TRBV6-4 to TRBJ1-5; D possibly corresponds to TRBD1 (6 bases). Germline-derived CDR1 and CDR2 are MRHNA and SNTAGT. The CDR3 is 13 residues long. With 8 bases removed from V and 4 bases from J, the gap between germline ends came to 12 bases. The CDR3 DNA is TGTGCCAGCGCGGACAGTACGAATCAGCCCCAGCATTTT. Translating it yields CASADSTNQPQHF.

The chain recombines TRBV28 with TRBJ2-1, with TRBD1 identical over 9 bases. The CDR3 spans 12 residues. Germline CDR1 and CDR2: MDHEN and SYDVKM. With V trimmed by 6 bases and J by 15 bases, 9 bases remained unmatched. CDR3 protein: CASREAGTGWFF. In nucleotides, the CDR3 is TGTGCCAGCAGAGAAGCCGGGACAGGGTGGTTCTTC.

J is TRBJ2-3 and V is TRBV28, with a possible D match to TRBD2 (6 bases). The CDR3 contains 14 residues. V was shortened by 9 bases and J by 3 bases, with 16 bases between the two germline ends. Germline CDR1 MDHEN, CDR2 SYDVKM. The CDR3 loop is CASSPGVGTDTQYF. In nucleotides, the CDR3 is TGTGCCAGTTCCCCGGGGGTAGGAACAGATACGCAGTATTTT.

The CDR3: CASSLIAGEGSYEQYF. DNA of the CDR3: TGTGCCAGCAGCCTAATAGCGGGAGAAGGAAGTTACGAGCAGTACTTC. The chain combines TRBV28 with TRBJ2-7; 9 nucleotides line up with TRBD2. V gave up 6 bases and J gave up 4 bases; unmatched junction bases: 13. Per the germline V gene, CDR1 is MDHEN and CDR2 is SYDVKM. CDR3 length: 16 residues.

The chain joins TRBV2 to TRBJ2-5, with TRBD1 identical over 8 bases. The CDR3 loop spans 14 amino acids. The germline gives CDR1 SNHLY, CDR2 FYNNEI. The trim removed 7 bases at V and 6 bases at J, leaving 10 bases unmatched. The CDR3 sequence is CASTNITGGQTQYF. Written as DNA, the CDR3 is TGTGCCAGCACTAACATAACAGGGGGACAGACCCAGTACTTC.

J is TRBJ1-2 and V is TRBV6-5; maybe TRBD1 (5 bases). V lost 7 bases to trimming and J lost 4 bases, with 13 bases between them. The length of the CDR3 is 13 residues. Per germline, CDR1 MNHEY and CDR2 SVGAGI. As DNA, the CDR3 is TGTGCCAGCATGCTAGATAGGGGCTATGGCTACACCTTC. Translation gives CASMLDRGYGYTF.

The CDR3 DNA reads TGTGCCAGCAGTGGATCTCAGGGTGAGGAGCAGTACTTC. It specifies CASSGSQGEEQYF. The chain has TRBV2 and TRBJ2-7; D may be TRBD1 (5 bases). Germline V gives CDR1 SNHLY, CDR2 FYNNEI. The CDR3 spans 13 residues. V lost 4 bases, J lost 7 bases, and 14 bases lay in between.

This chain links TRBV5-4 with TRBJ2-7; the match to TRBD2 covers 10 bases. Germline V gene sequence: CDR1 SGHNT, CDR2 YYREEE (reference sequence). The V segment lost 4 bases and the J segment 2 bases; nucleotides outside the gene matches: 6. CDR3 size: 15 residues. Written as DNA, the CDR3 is TGTGCCAGCAGCCCAAGGACTAGCGGACCCTACGAGCAGTACTTC. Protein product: CASSPRTSGPYEQYF.